The T cell receptor (beta chain) described here comes from a study of blood T cell repertoires in COVID-19 (dated by TCRdb to the early 2020s). With respect to the entire study: Samples from collaborators originated in the United States, Italy and Spain and spanned both the acute and convalescent phases of COVID-19. Nearly every sample came with metadata listing a de-identified subject ID, COVID-19 status, age in years and sex. The prospective study material was composed of cDNA or gDNA derived from T cells, B-cell-depleted T cells, or PBMCs. The repertoires were made available in a free public database intended to serve as a resource for research on the immune response to SARS-CoV-2. Deeply sampled blood TCRbeta repertoires from subjects exposed to, actively infected with, or recovered from COVID-19 were included in the dataset. HLA class I and class II types, where available, came from metadata supplied by the sample provider rather than from assay-based typing. The samples were drawn from the first 160 participants of the ongoing ImmuneRACE study and from over a thousand subjects provided by 6 global collaborators. The full study reports these points: How much clinical and demographic metadata was included differed by source and by participant, and the metadata was provided uncurated.

For this clone: No antigen is known for it. No clone much larger than this one lies a single base away; base qualities are absent.

Collaborating institutions collected whole blood in K2EDTA tubes following their own protocols. For TCRbeta analysis, collaborator samples were shipped as frozen whole blood, as isolated PBMCs, or as DNA extracted from either sample type. The immunoSEQ Assay, a bias-controlled multiplex PCR, was used to amplify TCRbeta CDR3 regions from genomic DNA. Per the original workflow: The number of nucleated cells in each sample was estimated by amplification of reference gene primers within the assay. To quantify the absolute abundance of each unique TCRbeta CDR3 rearrangement, sequence reads were collapsed and filtered. For each sample, productive Simpson clonality was calculated as the square root of Simpson's diversity index over productive rearrangements. In TCRdb, the immuneACCESS table is reduced to in-frame sequences with V and J assigned. These tables do not hold every clone; where another copy was compared, an unresolved V gene accounts for under half, and the others remain unexplained. The V and J calls and clone size come from that table; D and trimming were worked out from the DNA. Counted in this sample were tens of thousands of clones; 80% to 90% of them appeared once. Of the sample, about a tenth falls within the top ten clones.

Measured from the cysteine to the phenylalanine, the CDR3 is 14 residues long. Just the 42-base CDR3 DNA is kept, in frame starting at base 1. As encoded in the germline V gene, CDR1 is SNHLY while CDR2 is FYNNEI. V is trimmed back by 6 bases and J by 5 bases, and the junction contains 4 bases that no gene match accounts for. Recombination linked TRBV2 to TRBJ2-7, and TRBD2 aligns with 13 junction nucleotides. The specimen sequenced was peripheral blood. This TCR was sampled from a man aged 65 to 79 with active or convalescent COVID-19. The CDR3 amino acid sequence is: CASRRTSGSHEQYF. The DNA reads TGTGCCAGCAGAAGGACTAGCGGGAGCCACGAGCAGTACTTC.